One sample yielded the 24 T cell receptor beta chains listed below, sequenced in a study of CD8+CD57+ T cells in acquired aplastic anemia. Patients chosen for sequencing had CD8+CD57+ cells that had expanded, as shown by flow cytometry. According to the study, genomic DNA was the template for TCR beta VDJ and CDR3 profiling. Each CDR3 protein is one row after TCRdb ran MiXCR on the reads. The sample shows 200,000 to 250,000 distinct CDR3 sequences, 47% of them seen only once. The sequenced sample consisted of sorted CD4+, CD8+, or CD8+CD57+ T cells (not recorded which) from PBMCs. All receptors derive from a human donor with aplastic anemia.

In this sample, this clonotype turned up many times. This chain joins TRBV7-9 and TRBJ1-2; D gene unclear. V was clipped by 1 base and J by 2 bases, with 8 bases between them. CDR1 and CDR2 from the germline V gene are SEHNR and FQNEAQ (reference sequence). CDR3 length: 14 amino acids. As DNA, the CDR3 is TGTGCCAGCAGCTTAGGTGGGGTCAACTATGGCTACACCTTC. This encodes CASSLGGVNYGYTF. The entire variable domain, with the rest obtained from reference TRBV7-9 and TRBJ1-2, is as follows: DTGVSQNPRHKITKRGQNVTFRCDPISEHNRLYWYRQTLGQGPEFLTYFQNEAQLEKSRLLSDRFSAERPKGSFSTLEIQRTEQGDSAMYLCASSLGGVNYGYTFGSGTRLTVV.

V gene TRBV9 combines with J gene TRBJ2-3, with TRBD2 matching 9 bases. This CDR3 has 17 residues. Germline CDR1 SGDLS, CDR2 YYNGEE. Unmatched junction bases numbered 8, after V lost 1 base and J lost 2 bases. The CDR3 loop is CASSVTSGRPITDTQYF. The CDR3 bases are TGTGCCAGCAGCGTAACTAGCGGGCGTCCCATCACAGATACGCAGTATTTT.

This clonotype was found many times. This chain uses TRBV5-6 with TRBJ1-2, with 8 positions matching TRBD1. V lost 2 bases to trimming and J lost 6 bases; unmatched junction nucleotides: 3. The V gene's germline CDR1 is SGHDT and CDR2 YYEEEE. CDR3 length equals 13 residues. The CDR3 DNA reads as TGTGCCAGCAGCTTCAACAGGGGGAATGGCTACACCTTC. Translated: CASSFNRGNGYTF.

In DNA, the CDR3 is TGTGCCAGCAGCATAAGACAGGGTGGGCAGCCCCAGCATTTT. Amino acids: CASSIRQGGQPQHF. The chain recombines TRBV7-3 with TRBJ1-5; 7 bases are shared with TRBD1. CDR1 is SGHTA, CDR2 FQGTGA, per germline. This CDR3 spans 14 amino acids. V lost 5 bases, J lost 7 bases, and 8 bases stayed unmatched.

CDR3 loop: CASSVPPGQGSSGYTF. The CDR3 nucleotides read TGTGCCAGCAGTGTCCCCCCGGGACAGGGAAGTAGTGGCTACACCTTC. The chain is built from TRBV12-3 or TRBV12-4 and TRBJ1-2, with 9 bases fitting TRBD1. The CDR3 is 16 amino acids. J gave up 7 bases and V 5 bases, and 14 bases lay outside the gene matches.

This clonotype was found once. It may be a read error: a sequence one base away is much more abundant. V usage is TRBV7-6 and J usage is TRBJ1-2; 10 bases are a match to TRBD1. Germline CDR1 SGHVS, CDR2 FNYEAQ. V lost 5 bases and J lost 8; bases outside the gene matches: 14. This CDR3 is 16 amino acids long. CDR3 protein: CASSPPQGQGLTGYTF. The CDR3 nucleotides read TGTGCCAGCAGCCCGCCACAGGGACAGGGGCTAACGGGCTACACCTTC.

This clonotype was observed a few times. A junction end diverges from the germline sequence, so it may reflect a read error. The chain couples TRBV6-1 to TRBJ2-2; D is uncertain. CDR1 is MNHNS and CDR2 is SASEGT in the germline V gene. This CDR3 has 13 amino acids. The CDR3 spells CAISESIYGELFF. The CDR3, as DNA: TGTGCCATCAGTGAGTCAATCTATGGGGAGCTGTTTTTT.

This clonotype was detected only a few times. The genes are TRBV5-1 and TRBJ2-5; TRBD1 agrees at 10 bases. The J segment lost 5 bases and the V segment lost 1 base, leaving 8 bases of the junction unmatched. The CDR3 has 16 residues. CDR1 is SGHRS and CDR2 is YFSETQ in the germline V gene. CDR3 coding DNA: TGCGCCAGCAGCTTGTACCGGGACAGGGGATGGGAGACCCAGTACTTC. Amino acids: CASSLYRDRGWETQYF.

The CDR3 spells CASSQSDTQYF. In DNA, the CDR3 is TGTGCCAGCAGCCAGTCAGATACGCAGTATTTT. The rearrangement joins TRBV7-9 to TRBJ2-3; no clear D. This CDR3 is built from 11 residues. Germline CDR1 SEHNR, CDR2 FQNEAQ (reference sequence). V lost 5 bases and J lost 4, with 4 bases in between.

This clonotype has more than one count but fewer than ten. Given a much more abundant clone one base away, this may be a read error. The genes are TRBV7-3 and TRBJ1-1; 7 bases are shared with TRBD1. The germline gives CDR1 SGHTA, CDR2 FQGTGA. CDR3 length equals 16 residues. The CDR3 DNA sequence: TGTGCCGGCAGCTACCGGACAGGCCGAATGAACACTGAAGCTTTCTTT. This sequence encodes CAGSYRTGRMNTEAFF.

This sequence joins TRBV7-9 and TRBJ1-1, with a tentative D call TRBD1 (5 bases). This CDR3 has 14 amino acids. Germline V lookup: CDR1 SEHNR, CDR2 FQNEAQ (reference sequence). Trimming took 3 bases from V and 6 from J, leaving 14 bases between them. CDR3 nucleotide sequence: TGTGCCAGCAGCTTGGGCCTGGGGGGAGCTGAAGCTTTCTTT. Residues: CASSLGLGGAEAFF.

The chain uses TRBV20-1 and TRBJ2-7; D is perhaps TRBD1 (5 bases). The CDR3 extends over 14 amino acids. Germline V gene lookup returns CDR1 DFQATT and CDR2 SNEGSKA (reference sequence). Trimming removed 0 bases at V and 0 bases at J, with 9 bases between. This CDR3 reads CSARDPQASYEQYF. CDR3 bases: TGCAGTGCTAGAGATCCACAGGCCTCCTACGAGCAGTACTTC.

The chain is built from TRBV25-1 and TRBJ2-1; D possibly uses TRBD1 or TRBD2 (5 bases each). V was trimmed by 6 bases and J by 6 bases, leaving 12 bases between them. In germline, CDR1 is MGHDK, CDR2 SYGVNS. The CDR3 covers 13 residues. The CDR3 sequence is CASSQGRANEQFF. The CDR3 DNA reads as TGTGCCAGCAGCCAGGGACGTGCCAATGAGCAGTTCTTC.

J is TRBJ2-5 and V is TRBV20-1, with D unclear. The germline V gene has CDR1 DFQATT and CDR2 SNEGSKA (reference sequence). V shed 0 bases and J shed 2 bases, with 16 bases lying between them. The CDR3 extends over 16 amino acids. CDR3 sequence reads: CSARDQDPVAQETQYF. The CDR3 DNA sequence: TGCAGTGCTAGAGACCAGGACCCGGTCGCGCAAGAGACCCAGTACTTC.

V and J are TRBV20-1 and TRBJ2-5, with D possibly being TRBD2 (6 bases). Per germline, CDR1 DFQATT and CDR2 SNEGSKA (reference sequence). This CDR3 is built from 11 residues. V was clipped by 5 bases and J by 4 bases, with 8 bases between them. The CDR3: CSAGGTETQYF. The CDR3 DNA sequence: TGCAGTGCTGGAGGGACAGAGACCCAGTACTTC.

The chain couples TRBV20-1 to TRBJ1-1; D might be TRBD1 (6 bases). CDR3 length: 10 residues. Germline loops: CDR1 DFQATT, CDR2 SNEGSKA (reference sequence). For the CDR3, the DNA is TGCAGGACAGGACTAGCGGGAGCTTTCTTT. Translated: CRTGLAGAFF.

The chain carries TRBV7-9 and TRBJ1-2, with TRBD1 matching over 7 bases. Germline V gene lookup returns CDR1 SEHNR and CDR2 FQNEAQ (reference sequence). This CDR3 is 14 amino acids long. Germline trimming cut 9 bases from V and 4 bases from J; bases unmatched to any gene: 11. CDR3 DNA sequence: TGTGCCAGTGTCTCACTGGGACAGTTCTATGGCTACACCTTC. Its protein product is CASVSLGQFYGYTF.

There are a few counts of this clonotype. The V gene is TRBV10-3, the J gene TRBJ2-2, with D uncertain. Germline CDR1 reads ENHRY; CDR2 reads SYGVKD. This CDR3 spans 12 amino acids. Trimming left V 6 bases short and J 0 bases short, with 2 bases between. CDR3 protein: CAIRTNTGELFF. The CDR3 DNA follows: TGTGCCATCAGGACGAACACCGGGGAGCTGTTTTTT.

This clonotype has a count of ten or more. The V gene is TRBV20-1, the J gene TRBJ2-7; 11 bases match TRBD1. Germline trimming cut 6 bases from V and 5 bases from J; bases unmatched to any gene: 9. This CDR3 has 14 amino acids. Germline CDR1 DFQATT, CDR2 SNEGSKA (reference sequence). CDR3: CSAQSGQGVHEQYF. Written as DNA, the CDR3 is TGCAGTGCCCAATCGGGACAGGGGGTCCACGAGCAGTACTTC.

As concerns this clonotype: The CDR3 end shows no conserved phenylalanine or tryptophan, and so a read error is likely. V gene TRBV9 combines with J gene TRBJ1-5, with D perhaps matching TRBD1 (5 bases). V lost 4 bases and J lost 0, with 11 bases in between. Germline loops: CDR1 SGDLS, CDR2 YYNGEE. This CDR3 contains 15 residues. The CDR3: CASSPGTGSNQPQHL. The CDR3 DNA reads as TGTGCCAGCAGCCCTGGGACGGGTAGCAATCAGCCCCAGCATCTT.

V usage is TRBV6-2 or TRBV6-3 and J usage is TRBJ2-7, with D perhaps given as TRBD1 or TRBD2 (5 bases each). V dropped 7 bases and J dropped 6 bases, with 16 bases sitting between them. Germline values: CDR1 MNHEY, CDR2 SVGEGT. This CDR3 spans 13 amino acids. The CDR3 protein is CASTGTKNGEQYF. For the CDR3, the DNA is TGTGCCAGCACCGGGACGAAAAACGGCGAGCAGTACTTC.

This clonotype appeared many times. The V gene is TRBV4-1, the J gene TRBJ2-7; 7 positions match TRBD1. V lost 2 bases and J lost 4; bases outside the gene matches: 8. The CDR3 contains 15 residues. Germline CDR1 is MGHRA and CDR2 is YSYEKL. Written as DNA, the CDR3 is TGCGCCAGCAGCCAATCGTTCCCGACAGGGTACGAGCAGTACTTC. Protein product: CASSQSFPTGYEQYF.

The V call is TRBV10-3, the J call TRBJ2-7; D may correspond to TRBD1 or TRBD2 (5 bases each). Trimming left V 5 bases short and J 0 bases short, with 20 bases between. CDR1 ENHRY and CDR2 SYGVKD come from the germline V gene. This CDR3 has 17 amino acids. The CDR3 reads CAISPEGSGLYSYEQYF. The CDR3 region has the DNA TGTGCCATCAGTCCTGAGGGTTCAGGGTTATACTCCTACGAGCAGTACTTC.

Concerning this clonotype itself: A read error may be the cause here, since a much bigger clone is one base away. The chain combines TRBV7-7 with TRBJ1-5; D uncertain. In germline, CDR1 is SSHAT, CDR2 FNYEAQ (reference sequence). This CDR3 is built from 16 residues. The chain's CDR3 is CASSLRKATSDQPQHF. The CDR3 DNA reads as TGTGCTAGCAGCTTAAGGAAGGCCACTAGCGATCAGCCCCAGCATTTT. The entire variable domain, with the rest obtained from reference TRBV7-7 and TRBJ1-5, is as follows: GAGVSQSPRYKVTKRGQDVTLRCDPISSHATLYWYQQALGQGPEFLTYFNYEAQPDKSGLPSDRFSAERPEGSISTLTIQRTEQRDSAMYRCASSLRKATSDQPQHFGDGTRLSIL.